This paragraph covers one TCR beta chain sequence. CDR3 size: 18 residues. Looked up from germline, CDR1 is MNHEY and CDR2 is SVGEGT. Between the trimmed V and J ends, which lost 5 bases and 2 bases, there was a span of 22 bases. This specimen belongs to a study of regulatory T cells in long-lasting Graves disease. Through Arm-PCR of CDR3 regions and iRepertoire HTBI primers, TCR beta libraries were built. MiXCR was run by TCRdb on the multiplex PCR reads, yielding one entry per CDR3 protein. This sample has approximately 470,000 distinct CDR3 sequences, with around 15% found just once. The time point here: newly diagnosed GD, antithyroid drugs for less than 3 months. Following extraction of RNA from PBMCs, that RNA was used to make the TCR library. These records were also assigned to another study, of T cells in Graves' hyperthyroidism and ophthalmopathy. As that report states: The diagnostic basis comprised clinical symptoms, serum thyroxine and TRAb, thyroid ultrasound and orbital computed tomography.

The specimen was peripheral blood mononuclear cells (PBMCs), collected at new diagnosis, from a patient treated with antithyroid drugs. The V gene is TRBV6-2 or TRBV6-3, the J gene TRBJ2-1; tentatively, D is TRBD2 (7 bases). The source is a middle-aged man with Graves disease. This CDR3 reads CASSPHLGAGAPYNEQFF. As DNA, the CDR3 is TGTGCCAGCAGTCCCCACCTCGGGGCGGGGGCCCCCTACAATGAGCAGTTCTTC.